What follows are 18 T cell receptor beta chains derived from one specimen sequenced in a study of blood T cell repertoires in COVID-19. Clones were read by immunoSEQ multiplex PCR, and TCRdb kept only the in-frame ones, dropping some. The sample consists of 200,000 to 300,000 clones, about nine tenths of them appearing once. Sequenced input: peripheral blood. These receptors were collected from a man aged 30 to 39 with COVID-19, enrolled during active disease.

Concerning this clone itself: One end of the junction fails to match germline, which may point to a read error. The chain combines TRBV18 with TRBJ2-5; no definite D call. Per the germline V gene, CDR1 is KGHSH and CDR2 is LQKENI. This CDR3 is 13 amino acids long. CDR3 region: CASTPGIQETQYF. In nucleotides, the CDR3 is TGTGCCAGCACACCGGGCATCCAAGAGACCCAGTACTTC.

The chain combines TRBV7-9 with TRBJ1-2, with 7 bases matching TRBD1. CDR1 and CDR2 (germline): SEHNR, FQNEAQ (reference sequence). CDR3 length: 14 residues. Trimming took 7 bases from V and 7 from J; bases not matched to a gene: 12. CDR3 amino acids: CASTEGAGRSGYTF. The CDR3 bases are TGTGCCAGCACCGAGGGGGCAGGGCGGAGTGGCTACACCTTC.

This chain joins TRBV19 and TRBJ1-2; D may be TRBD1 (6 bases). Trimming pared 6 bases from V and 4 bases from J, leaving 15 bases between. The CDR3 spans 14 residues. Germline V lookup: CDR1 LNHDA, CDR2 SQIVND (reference sequence). Here the CDR3 DNA reads TGTGCCAGTAGAGCCCCCGGCAGGGGCTATGGCTACACCTTC. Encoded protein: CASRAPGRGYGYTF.

The DNA for the CDR3 is TGTGCCAGCAGTCGCTCGGCGGGGGAGCAGTTCTTC. Protein product: CASSRSAGEQFF. The V and J genes are TRBV12-3 or TRBV12-4 and TRBJ2-1, with D possibly TRBD2 on 6 matching bases. This CDR3 comprises 12 residues. V was shortened by 5 bases and J by 10 bases, with 12 bases between the two germline ends.

The chain couples TRBV19 to TRBJ2-7; D is perhaps TRBD2 (5 bases). CDR1 is LNHDA, CDR2 SQIVND, per germline (reference sequence). The CDR3 contains 18 residues. Trimming stripped 2 bases from V and 1 base from J, with 21 bases between. This CDR3 is CASSIRFEGLGSSYEQYF. For the CDR3, the DNA is TGTGCCAGTAGTATAAGGTTTGAGGGTCTTGGGTCTTCCTACGAGCAGTACTTC.

This rearrangement joins TRBV4-1 to TRBJ2-5, with 9 bases matching TRBD2. Germline CDR1 MGHRA, CDR2 YSYEKL. V was clipped by 6 bases and J by 5 bases; unmatched bases: 10. This CDR3 comprises 15 residues. The CDR3 spells CASSFTAGGAETQYF. In DNA form, the CDR3 reads TGCGCCAGCAGTTTTACAGCGGGGGGCGCGGAGACCCAGTACTTC.

Written as DNA, the CDR3 is TGTGCCAGCAGTTTTACGGGAGTGGATGGCTACACCTTC. This sequence encodes CASSFTGVDGYTF. The chain carries TRBV12-3 or TRBV12-4 and TRBJ1-2; D gene uncertain. V was cut by 3 bases and J by 6 bases, with 11 bases left in between. This CDR3 has 13 amino acids.

This rearrangement joins TRBV7-3 to TRBJ2-1; D perhaps matches TRBD2 (7 bases). The germline gives CDR1 SGHTA, CDR2 FQGTGA. The V end lost 4 bases, the J end lost 4 bases, and 14 bases lay between the germline ends. The CDR3 loop spans 15 amino acids. For the CDR3, the DNA is TGTGCCAGCAGCTCGACGCGGGGGCCTTACAATGAGCAGTTCTTC. The encoded protein is CASSSTRGPYNEQFF.

J is TRBJ2-5 and V is TRBV5-5; 12 nucleotides line up with TRBD1. Unmatched junction bases numbered 9, after V lost 4 bases and J lost 5 bases. Germline V CDR1 and CDR2: SGHKS, YYEKEE (reference sequence). This CDR3 spans 16 amino acids. CDR3 region: CASSPYRDRGLETQYF. The DNA of the CDR3 is TGTGCCAGCAGCCCCTACCGGGACAGGGGGCTGGAGACCCAGTACTTC.

V usage is TRBV9 and J usage is TRBJ1-2; D remains ambiguous. The ends were cut back, 4 bases at V and 0 bases at J, with 22 bases in the middle. The CDR3 length is 18 residues. In germline, CDR1 is SGDLS, CDR2 YYNGEE. The CDR3 spells CASSLPFPGSGANYGYTF. In nucleotides, the CDR3 is TGTGCCAGCAGCCTACCGTTTCCGGGTTCGGGAGCTAACTATGGCTACACCTTC. Full variable domain (missing parts from reference TRBV9 and TRBJ1-2): DSGVTQTPKHLITATGQRVTLRCSPRSGDLSVYWYQQSLDQGLQFLIQYYNGEERAKGNILERFSAQQFPDLHSELNLSSLELGDSALYFCASSLPFPGSGANYGYTFGSGTRLTVV.

The chain couples TRBV18 to TRBJ1-1; 7 nucleotides agree with TRBD1. Per the germline V gene, CDR1 is KGHSH and CDR2 is LQKENI. The CDR3 runs to 15 residues. V lost 5 bases and J lost 1; bases outside the gene matches: 7. CDR3 in DNA: TGTGCCAGCTCAAAAGACGGGACAGAGAACACTGAAGCTTTCTTT. It translates to CASSKDGTENTEAFF. The variable domain in full, with the rest retrieved from reference TRBV18 and TRBJ1-1, is NAGVMQNPRHLVRRRGQEARLRCSPMKGHSHVYWYRQLPEEGLKFMVYLQKENIIDESGMPKERFSAEFPKEGPSILRIQQVVRGDSAAYFCASSKDGTENTEAFFGQGTRLTVV.

The genes are TRBV5-4 and TRBJ1-2; a weak D match, TRBD1 (5 bases). V gave up 3 bases and J gave up 5 bases, with 11 bases separating them. The germline gives CDR1 SGHNT, CDR2 YYREEE (reference sequence). The CDR3 runs to 13 residues. CDR3 loop: CASSSWGAYGYTF. The CDR3 region has the DNA TGTGCCAGCAGCTCCTGGGGCGCTTATGGCTACACCTTC.

This chain uses TRBV12-3 or TRBV12-4 with TRBJ1-2; D is possibly TRBD1 (5 bases). V gave up 3 bases and J gave up 7 bases, with 12 bases separating them. The CDR3 length is 13 residues. As DNA, the CDR3 is TGTGCCAGCAGTTTTGCAGGGCTACCTGGCTACACCTTC. Its translation: CASSFAGLPGYTF.

The chain is built from TRBV5-1 and TRBJ1-6; possibly TRBD1 for D (6 bases). The CDR3 spans 13 residues. The germline gives CDR1 SGHRS, CDR2 YFSETQ. Trimming removed 4 bases at V and 5 bases at J, with 7 bases between. The CDR3 region is CASSRTDNSPLHF. The DNA for the CDR3 is TGCGCCAGCAGCAGGACAGATAATTCACCCCTCCACTTT.

The chain links TRBV25-1 to TRBJ1-3; D is ambiguous. Per the germline V gene, CDR1 is MGHDK and CDR2 is SYGVNS. V was clipped by 2 bases and J by 0 bases, with 5 bases between them. The CDR3 length is 14 residues. The CDR3 protein is CASSERYSGNTIYF. The DNA for the CDR3 is TGTGCCAGCAGTGAACGGTACTCTGGAAACACCATATATTTT.

The V call is TRBV29-1, the J call TRBJ2-7; 10 nucleotides line up with TRBD1. Trimming at V came to 3 bases and at J to 6 bases, leaving 8 bases not matched to a gene. The CDR3 is made up of 14 amino acids. Germline V CDR1 and CDR2: SQVTM, ANQGSEA. CDR3 coding DNA: TGCAGCGTTGAGGGCGGACAGGGGGTTAGCGAGCAGTACTTC. Its translation: CSVEGGQGVSEQYF.

Turning to this clone: This same CDR3 is encoded by further DNA sequences in the sample. The rearrangement links TRBV13 to TRBJ1-3; the D is unclear. Trimming stripped 0 bases from V and 0 bases from J, with 3 bases between. Germline V gene sequence: CDR1 PRHDT, CDR2 FYEKMQ (reference sequence). CDR3 length: 14 amino acids. This chain's CDR3 is CASSLGSSGNTIYF. DNA of the CDR3: TGTGCCAGCAGCTTAGGCAGCTCTGGAAACACCATATATTTT.

V usage is TRBV6-5 and J usage is TRBJ1-2; D gene unclear. CDR1 and CDR2 (germline): MNHEY, SVGAGI. V was shortened by 5 bases and J by 4 bases, with 11 bases between the two germline ends. The CDR3 extends over 13 amino acids. This CDR3 is CASSPNARYGYTF. The CDR3 DNA is TGTGCCAGCAGTCCTAACGCCCGCTATGGCTACACCTTC.